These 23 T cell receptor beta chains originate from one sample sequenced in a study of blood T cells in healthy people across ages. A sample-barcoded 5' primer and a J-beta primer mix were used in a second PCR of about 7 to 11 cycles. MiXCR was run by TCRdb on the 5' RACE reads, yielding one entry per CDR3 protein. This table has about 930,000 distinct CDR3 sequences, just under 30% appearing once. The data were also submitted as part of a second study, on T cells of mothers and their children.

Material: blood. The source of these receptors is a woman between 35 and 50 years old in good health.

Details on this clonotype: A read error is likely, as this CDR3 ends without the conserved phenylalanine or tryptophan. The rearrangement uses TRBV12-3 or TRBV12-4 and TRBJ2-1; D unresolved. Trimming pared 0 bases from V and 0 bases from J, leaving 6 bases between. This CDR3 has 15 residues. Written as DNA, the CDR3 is TGTGCCAGCAGTTTAGCACTTTACTCCTACAATGAGCAGTTCGTC. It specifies CASSLALYSYNEQFV.

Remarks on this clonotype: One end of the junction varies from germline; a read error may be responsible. CDR3 coding DNA: TGTGTCAGCAGTAGCGGACAATTCTACGAGCAGTACTTC. Its translation is CVSSSGQFYEQYF. The gene calls are TRBV3-1 and TRBJ2-7, with D tentatively TRBD2 (6 bases). This CDR3 has 13 residues. Looked up from germline, CDR1 is LGHDT and CDR2 is YNNKEL (reference sequence).

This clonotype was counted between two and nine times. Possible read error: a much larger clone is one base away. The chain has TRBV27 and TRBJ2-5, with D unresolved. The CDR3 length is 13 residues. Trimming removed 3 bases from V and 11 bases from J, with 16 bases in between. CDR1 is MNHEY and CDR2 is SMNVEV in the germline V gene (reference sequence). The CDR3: CASSLNSYGEQYF. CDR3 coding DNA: TGTGCCAGCAGTTTGAACAGCTACGGTGAGCAGTACTTC.

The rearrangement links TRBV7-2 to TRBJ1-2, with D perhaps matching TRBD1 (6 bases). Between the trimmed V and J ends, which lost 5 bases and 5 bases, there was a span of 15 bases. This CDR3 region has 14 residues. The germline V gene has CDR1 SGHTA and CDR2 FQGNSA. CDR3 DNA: TGTGCCAGCAGCCGCGCGGGGGGCGAGTATGGCTACACCTTC. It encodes CASSRAGGEYGYTF. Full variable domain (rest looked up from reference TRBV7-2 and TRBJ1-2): GAGVSQSPSNKVTEKGKDVELRCDPISGHTALYWYRQSLGQGLEFLIYFQGNSAPDKSGLPSDRFSAERTGGSVSTLTIQRTQQEDSAVYLCASSRAGGEYGYTFGSGTRLTVV.

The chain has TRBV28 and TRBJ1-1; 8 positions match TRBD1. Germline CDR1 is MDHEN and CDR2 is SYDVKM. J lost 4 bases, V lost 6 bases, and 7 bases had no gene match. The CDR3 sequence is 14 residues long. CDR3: CASSPDRVPTEAFF. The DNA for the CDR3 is TGTGCCAGCAGCCCGGACAGGGTACCCACTGAAGCTTTCTTT.

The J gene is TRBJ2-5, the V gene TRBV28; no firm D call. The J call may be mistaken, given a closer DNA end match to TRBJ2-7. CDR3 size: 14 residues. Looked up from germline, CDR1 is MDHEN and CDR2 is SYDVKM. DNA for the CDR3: TGTGCCAGCAGTTTCCCCCCCTTAAATAACGAGCAGTACTTC. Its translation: CASSFPPLNNEQYF.

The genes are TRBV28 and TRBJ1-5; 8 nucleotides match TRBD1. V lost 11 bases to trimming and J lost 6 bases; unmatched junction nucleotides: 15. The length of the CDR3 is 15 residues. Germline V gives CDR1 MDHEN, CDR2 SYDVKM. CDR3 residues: CADIGQGARAQPQHF. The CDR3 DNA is TGTGCCGACATAGGCCAGGGGGCGCGGGCTCAGCCCCAGCATTTT.

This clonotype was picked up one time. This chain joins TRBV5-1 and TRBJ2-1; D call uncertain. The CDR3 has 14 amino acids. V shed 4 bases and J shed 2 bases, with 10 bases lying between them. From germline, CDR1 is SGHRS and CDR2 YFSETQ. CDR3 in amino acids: CASSDGGTYNEQFF. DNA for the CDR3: TGCGCCAGCAGCGATGGTGGGACCTACAATGAGCAGTTCTTC.

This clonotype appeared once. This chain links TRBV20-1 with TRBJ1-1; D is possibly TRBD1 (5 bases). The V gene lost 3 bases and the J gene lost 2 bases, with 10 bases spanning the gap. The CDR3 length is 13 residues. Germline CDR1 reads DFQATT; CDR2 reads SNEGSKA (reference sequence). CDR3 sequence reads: CSASHRINTEAFF. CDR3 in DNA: TGCAGTGCTAGCCACAGGATAAACACTGAAGCTTTCTTT.

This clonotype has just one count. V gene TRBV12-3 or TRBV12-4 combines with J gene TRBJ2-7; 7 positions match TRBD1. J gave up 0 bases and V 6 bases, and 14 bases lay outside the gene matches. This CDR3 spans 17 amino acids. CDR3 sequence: CASSYHTQGVSSYEQYF. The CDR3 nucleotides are TGTGCCAGCAGCTACCATACTCAGGGGGTGAGCTCCTACGAGCAGTACTTC.

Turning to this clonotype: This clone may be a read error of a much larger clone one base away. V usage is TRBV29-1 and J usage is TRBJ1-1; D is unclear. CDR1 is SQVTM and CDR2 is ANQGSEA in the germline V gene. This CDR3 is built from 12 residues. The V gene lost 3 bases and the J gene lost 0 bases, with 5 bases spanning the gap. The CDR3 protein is CSVDRMNTEAFF. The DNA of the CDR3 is TGCAGCGTTGATCGAATGAACACTGAAGCTTTCTTT.

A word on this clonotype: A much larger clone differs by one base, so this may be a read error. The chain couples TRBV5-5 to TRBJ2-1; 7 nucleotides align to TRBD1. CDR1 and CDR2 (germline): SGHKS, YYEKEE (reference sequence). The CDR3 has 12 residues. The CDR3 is CASSLTGHEQCF. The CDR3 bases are TGTGCCAGCAGCCTGACAGGGCATGAGCAGTGCTTC.

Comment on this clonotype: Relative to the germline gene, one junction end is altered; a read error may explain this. DNA for the CDR3: TGTGCCGGCAGCTTCGGAGGGGATAGCGCCGCTGAAGCTTTCTTT. It codes for CAGSFGGDSAAEAFF. The rearrangement links TRBV11-3 to TRBJ1-1; D possibly corresponds to TRBD1 (5 bases). Per germline, CDR1 SGHNT and CDR2 YENEEA. The CDR3 runs to 15 residues.

CDR3 amino acids: CASSLSWAGPSGTQYF. In DNA, the CDR3 is TGTGCCAGCAGCCTTTCCTGGGCTGGCCCCTCGGGTACGCAGTATTTT. The chain uses TRBV11-3 and TRBJ2-3; no definite D call. Looked up from germline, CDR1 is SGHNT and CDR2 is YENEEA. With 5 bases removed from V and 8 bases from J, the gap between germline ends came to 23 bases. The CDR3 consists of 16 residues.

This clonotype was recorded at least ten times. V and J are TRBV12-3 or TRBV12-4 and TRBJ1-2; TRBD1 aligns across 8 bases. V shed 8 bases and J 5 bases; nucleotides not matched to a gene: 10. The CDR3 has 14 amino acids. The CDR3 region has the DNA TGTGCCAGCGGGGGTGGACAGGGCGGTTATGGCTACACCTTC. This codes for CASGGGQGGYGYTF.

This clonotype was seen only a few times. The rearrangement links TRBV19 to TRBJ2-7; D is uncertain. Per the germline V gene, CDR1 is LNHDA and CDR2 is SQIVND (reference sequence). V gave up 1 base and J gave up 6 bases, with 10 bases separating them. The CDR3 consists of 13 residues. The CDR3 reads CASSIAPRSEQYF. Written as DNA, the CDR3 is TGTGCCAGTAGTATAGCCCCTAGGAGCGAGCAGTACTTC.

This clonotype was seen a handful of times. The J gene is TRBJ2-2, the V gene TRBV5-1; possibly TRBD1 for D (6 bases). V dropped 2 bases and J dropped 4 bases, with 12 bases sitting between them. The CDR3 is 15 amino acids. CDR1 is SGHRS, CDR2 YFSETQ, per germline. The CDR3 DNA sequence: TGCGCCAGCAGCTTTTTGGGGGCCTTCACCGGGGAGCTGTTTTTT. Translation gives CASSFLGAFTGELFF.

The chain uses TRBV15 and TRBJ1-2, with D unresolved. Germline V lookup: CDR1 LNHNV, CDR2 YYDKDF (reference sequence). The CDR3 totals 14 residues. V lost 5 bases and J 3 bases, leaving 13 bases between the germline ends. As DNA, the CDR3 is TGTGCCACCAGCCGCACACTAGAAGACTATGGCTACACCTTC. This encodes CATSRTLEDYGYTF.

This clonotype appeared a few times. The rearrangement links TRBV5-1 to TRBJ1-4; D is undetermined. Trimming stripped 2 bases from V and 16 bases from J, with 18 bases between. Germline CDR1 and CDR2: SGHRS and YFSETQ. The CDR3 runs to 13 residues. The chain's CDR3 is CASSFDLTDTQFF. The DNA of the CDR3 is TGCGCCAGCAGCTTTGATCTCACAGATACGCAGTTTTTT. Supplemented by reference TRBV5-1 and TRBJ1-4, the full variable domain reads KAGVTQTPRYLIKTRGQQVTLSCSPISGHRSVSWYQQTPGQGLQFLFEYFSETQRNKGNFPGRFSGRQFSNSRSEMNVSTLELGDSALYLCASSFDLTDTQFFGSGTQLSVL.

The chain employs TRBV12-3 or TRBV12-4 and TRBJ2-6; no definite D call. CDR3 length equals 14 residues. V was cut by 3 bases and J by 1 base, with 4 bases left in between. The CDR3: CASSFTSGANVLTF. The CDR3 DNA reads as TGTGCCAGCAGTTTCACTTCTGGGGCCAACGTCCTGACTTTC.

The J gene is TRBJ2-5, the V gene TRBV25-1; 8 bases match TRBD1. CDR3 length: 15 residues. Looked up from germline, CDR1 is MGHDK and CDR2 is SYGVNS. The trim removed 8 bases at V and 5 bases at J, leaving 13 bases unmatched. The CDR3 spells CASGGGQGASETQYF. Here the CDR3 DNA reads TGTGCCAGCGGGGGAGGACAGGGAGCCTCGGAGACCCAGTACTTC.

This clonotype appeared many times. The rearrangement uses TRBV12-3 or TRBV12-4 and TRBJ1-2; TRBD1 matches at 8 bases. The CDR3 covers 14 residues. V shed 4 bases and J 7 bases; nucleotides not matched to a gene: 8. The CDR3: CASSYQGARSGYTF. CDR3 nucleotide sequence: TGTGCCAGCAGTTATCAGGGGGCCCGAAGTGGCTACACCTTC.

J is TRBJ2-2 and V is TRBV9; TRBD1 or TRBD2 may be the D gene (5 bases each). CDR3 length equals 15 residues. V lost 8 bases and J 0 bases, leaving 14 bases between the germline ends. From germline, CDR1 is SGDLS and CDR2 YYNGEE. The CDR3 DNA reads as TGTGCCAGTGACCGTGGGGACGCGAACACCGGGGAGCTGTTTTTT. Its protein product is CASDRGDANTGELFF.